Below are 5 T cell receptor beta chains sequenced from a single sample in a study of T cell repertoires in aging, cancer and after chemotherapy (dated by TCRdb to the late 2010s). Sequencing took place on an Illumina MiSeq. Multiplex touch-down PCR with a mixed TRB-A/B primer pool was used to amplify rearranged TRB sequences covering the V, D and J segments. TCRdb redid the processing of the public reads, applying fastp at Q25 and MiXCR, and retained in-frame beta chains. Duplicate CDR3 protein sequences are folded into a single record with the most common DNA and genes. In all, the sample holds some 5,000 distinct CDR3 sequences, and approximately 22% of those were seen once. Clones ranked in the top ten supply around 10% of the sample. TCR beta rearrangements were amplified from genomic DNA extracted from peripheral blood rather than from sorted cells or RNA. Sequenced sample: blood. The source of these receptors is a human donor in good health. The donor label of this sample is uncertain.

Concerning this clonotype itself: Being one base from a much bigger clone, this may be a read error. Because it lacks the conserved phenylalanine or tryptophan at the end, this CDR3 is likely a read error. The chain uses TRBV5-5 and TRBJ1-1; D is unresolved. Trimming removed 5 bases from V and 0 bases from J, with 8 bases in between. Germline V gene sequence: CDR1 SGHKS, CDR2 YYEKEE (reference sequence). The length of the CDR3 is 13 residues. The CDR3: CASRRDLNTEAFL. In nucleotides, the CDR3 is TGTGCCAGCAGAAGAGATCTGAACACTGAAGCTTTCTTA.

In its sample, this clonotype was seen a few times. The chain joins TRBV28 to TRBJ1-5; TRBD1 matches 11 bases. CDR1 is MDHEN and CDR2 is SYDVKM in the germline V gene. There are 16 residues in the CDR3. After removal of 1 base from V and 4 bases from J, the junction contained 3 bases not matched to a gene. This CDR3 reads CASSLSGTGGNQPQHF. The CDR3 DNA is TGTGCCAGCAGTTTATCGGGGACAGGGGGGAATCAGCCCCAGCATTTT.

The genes are TRBV6-2 or TRBV6-3 and TRBJ2-5; TRBD2 matches 12 bases. Trimming cost V 6 bases and J 5 bases; bases outside gene matches: 10. Germline V lookup: CDR1 MNHEY, CDR2 SVGEGT. The CDR3 extends over 16 amino acids. The CDR3 loop is CASRRPSGGARETQYF. CDR3 nucleotide sequence: TGTGCCAGCAGGCGGCCTAGCGGGGGGGCTCGGGAGACCCAGTACTTC.

With respect to this clonotype: Germline is not matched at one junction end, which may reflect a read error. The J gene is TRBJ2-2, the V gene TRBV7-6, with 8 bases that match TRBD2. This CDR3 spans 15 amino acids. Germline CDR1 SGHVS, CDR2 FNYEAQ. The CDR3, as DNA: TGTGCCAGCAGCGGACGGGGGGGAGAACACCGGGGAGCTGTTTTT. It translates to CASSGRGGEHRGAVF. Using reference TRBV7-6 and TRBJ2-2 for the parts outside the CDR3, the full variable domain is GAGVSQSPRYKVTKRGQDVALRCDPISGHVSLYWYRQALGQGPEFLTYFNYEAQQDKSGLPNDRFSAERPEGSISTLTIQRTEQRDSAMYRCASSGRGGEHRGAVFGEGSRLTVL.

This clonotype is deemed medium-sized. The gene calls are TRBV27 and TRBJ2-7, with D maybe TRBD1 (5 bases). V lost 5 bases and J 0 bases, leaving 11 bases between the germline ends. Germline V gives CDR1 MNHEY, CDR2 SMNVEV (reference sequence). The CDR3 extends over 14 amino acids. The CDR3 sequence is CASSTGDSSYEQYF. The CDR3 DNA follows: TGTGCCAGCAGTACCGGCGACAGCTCCTACGAGCAGTACTTC.